The 23 T cell receptor beta chains below all came from one sample that was sequenced in a study of blood T cell repertoires in COVID-19. The protocol was immunoSEQ multiplex PCR, while the TCRdb copy is restricted to in-frame clones and leaves out a portion. The table has about 170,000 clones, roughly 90% seen once; the top ten hold 1.6%. Sequencing used peripheral blood. These TCRs come from a woman aged 45-65 years with acute or convalescent COVID-19.

The chain is built from TRBV27 and TRBJ1-5; weak D call: TRBD1 (6 bases). V lost 8 bases to trimming and J lost 4 bases, with 9 bases between them. Germline lookup yields CDR1 MNHEY and CDR2 SMNVEV (reference sequence). This CDR3 spans 12 amino acids. The DNA for the CDR3 is TGTGCCAGCGGGGGCGGAAATCAGCCCCAGCATTTT. It codes for CASGGGNQPQHF.

J is TRBJ1-1 and V is TRBV7-9; D possibly corresponds to TRBD1 (5 bases). CDR3 length: 13 amino acids. Looked up from germline, CDR1 is SEHNR and CDR2 is FQNEAQ (reference sequence). The V end lost 6 bases, the J end lost 5 bases, and 13 bases lay between the germline ends. The CDR3 nucleotides read TGTGCCAGCAGGGTAGGGGCAAATACTGAAGCTTTCTTT. This sequence encodes CASRVGANTEAFF.

With respect to this clone: Other nucleotide sequences in the sample specify the same CDR3. The rearrangement uses TRBV12-3 or TRBV12-4 and TRBJ1-2; 10 nucleotides agree with TRBD1. The CDR3 has 13 residues. V lost 6 bases and J lost 8; bases outside the gene matches: 6. The CDR3 protein is CASSPDRGRGYTF. As DNA, the CDR3 is TGTGCCAGCAGCCCCGACAGGGGGCGAGGCTACACCTTC.

The rearrangement links TRBV6-5 to TRBJ2-7; 9 positions match TRBD2. After removal of 0 bases from V and 4 bases from J, the junction contained 4 bases not matched to a gene. Germline V gives CDR1 MNHEY, CDR2 SVGAGI. The CDR3 covers 15 residues. In nucleotides, the CDR3 is TGTGCCAGCAGTTACTCGTCTAGCGGGAATTACGAGCAGTACTTC. It specifies CASSYSSSGNYEQYF.

This chain joins TRBV5-6 and TRBJ1-5, with D possibly matching TRBD1 (5 bases). V was pared by 3 bases and J by 1 base, with 11 bases between. Germline CDR1 and CDR2: SGHDT and YYEEEE. This CDR3 has 15 amino acids. CDR3 sequence reads: CASSWGLASNQPQHF. DNA of the CDR3: TGTGCCAGCAGCTGGGGACTGGCGAGCAATCAGCCCCAGCATTTT.

V and J are TRBV18 and TRBJ2-2; D is possibly TRBD2 (6 bases). Trimming removed 3 bases at V and 4 bases at J, with 15 bases between. Germline V gene data show CDR1 as KGHSH and CDR2 as LQKENI. This CDR3 region has 16 residues. For the CDR3, the DNA is TGTGCCAGCTCACCCCTGGGCGGGGCCAGCACCGGGGAGCTGTTTTTT. It yields the protein CASSPLGGASTGELFF.

This chain links TRBV24-1 with TRBJ2-2; a weak D match, TRBD1 (6 bases). The germline V and J ends were trimmed by 8 bases and 5 bases, with 11 bases remaining between them. The CDR3 length is 13 residues. Looked up from germline, CDR1 is KGHDR and CDR2 is SFDVKD. CDR3 residues: CATNQGSTGELFF. In nucleotides, the CDR3 is TGTGCCACCAACCAGGGGAGTACCGGGGAGCTGTTTTTT.

Only one count was recorded for this clone. The chain joins TRBV18 to TRBJ2-7; a possible D gene is TRBD1 (6 bases). This CDR3 region has 13 residues. V was cut by 3 bases and J by 3 bases, with 9 bases left in between. Germline V gives CDR1 KGHSH, CDR2 LQKENI. The CDR3 nucleotides read TGTGCCAGCTCACCCCGCAGGGGCTACGAGCAGTACTTC. It specifies CASSPRRGYEQYF.

The rearrangement joins TRBV6-2 or TRBV6-3 to TRBJ1-4, with a possible D match to TRBD1 (6 bases). Trimming pared 0 bases from V and 1 base from J, leaving 15 bases between. CDR1 and CDR2 from the germline V gene are MNHEY and SVGEGT. This CDR3 region has 18 residues. The CDR3 bases are TGTGCCAGCAGTTACTCGAGGGTCAGGGGAGTAACTAATGAAAAACTGTTTTTT. This codes for CASSYSRVRGVTNEKLFF.

This clone appeared a few times. The chain links TRBV11-2 to TRBJ2-6; no reliable D call. The CDR3 has 13 residues. Germline lookup yields CDR1 SGHAT and CDR2 FQNNGV. Trimming shortened V by 8 bases and J by 3 bases, and 8 bases separated the two germline ends. CDR3 in amino acids: CASFYYGANVLTF. As DNA, the CDR3 is TGTGCCAGCTTCTACTATGGGGCCAACGTCCTGACTTTC.

V usage is TRBV7-2 and J usage is TRBJ1-2; D perhaps matches TRBD1 (6 bases). The CDR3 covers 16 residues. Deletions cut 5 bases from V and 1 base from J, with 17 bases between. The germline V gene encodes CDR1 SGHTA and CDR2 FQGNSA. The CDR3 protein is CASSPSQGRVNYGYTF. CDR3 nucleotide sequence: TGTGCCAGCAGCCCATCCCAGGGGAGGGTTAACTATGGCTACACCTTC. The whole variable domain, filled in from reference TRBV7-2 and TRBJ1-2, reads GAGVSQSPSNKVTEKGKDVELRCDPISGHTALYWYRQSLGQGLEFLIYFQGNSAPDKSGLPSDRFSAERTGGSVSTLTIQRTQQEDSAVYLCASSPSQGRVNYGYTFGSGTRLTVV.

The chain combines TRBV27 with TRBJ2-3; possibly TRBD1 for D (5 bases). This CDR3 is 14 amino acids long. V lost 5 bases and J 3 bases, leaving 12 bases between the germline ends. Germline V gene sequence: CDR1 MNHEY, CDR2 SMNVEV (reference sequence). CDR3 in DNA: TGTGCCAGCAGTATCGCCCGACAGACAGATACGCAGTATTTT. Its translation: CASSIARQTDTQYF.

CDR3 sequence: CASSPDRGGLIRGYTF. CDR3 coding DNA: TGTGCCAGCAGTCCGGACAGGGGAGGGTTGATACGTGGCTACACCTTC. This sequence joins TRBV27 and TRBJ1-2, with 9 bases identical to TRBD1. The CDR3 consists of 16 residues. Trimming took 5 bases from V and 7 from J; bases not matched to a gene: 14. Germline V gene data show CDR1 as MNHEY and CDR2 as SMNVEV (reference sequence).

The chain employs TRBV27 and TRBJ2-7; 8 nucleotides line up with TRBD1. Germline V CDR1 and CDR2: MNHEY, SMNVEV (reference sequence). V was pared by 4 bases and J by 10 bases, with 9 bases of the junction left unmatched. The CDR3 has 13 amino acids. Here the CDR3 reads CASSSGTGRAQYF. DNA of the CDR3: TGTGCCAGCAGTTCCGGGACAGGCAGAGCACAGTACTTC.

The chain joins TRBV5-8 to TRBJ1-1; 7 nucleotides match TRBD1. The CDR3 has 16 residues. The trim removed 1 base at V and 0 bases at J, leaving 6 bases unmatched. Germline CDR1 is SGHTS and CDR2 is YDEGEE. The DNA of the CDR3 is TGTGCCAGCAGCTTGAGGCCAGGGGGAATGAACACTGAAGCTTTCTTT. Amino acid sequence: CASSLRPGGMNTEAFF.

V gene TRBV3-1 (or the pseudogene TRBV3-2) combines with J gene TRBJ2-1; the D gene is possibly TRBD2 (6 bases). The CDR3 spans 17 residues. The ends were cut back, 0 bases at V and 4 bases at J, with 16 bases in the middle. In germline, CDR1 is LGHDT, CDR2 YNNKEL (reference sequence). As DNA, the CDR3 is TGTGCCAGCAGCCAAGATGGGGAGCGGGCACTTTACAATGAGCAGTTCTTC. The encoded protein is CASSQDGERALYNEQFF.

The CDR3 region has the DNA TGTGCCAGCAGCTTTGGAGCGGGAGGGAGCTACGAGCAGTACTTC. Translation gives CASSFGAGGSYEQYF. This sequence joins TRBV11-2 and TRBJ2-7, with 10 bases that match TRBD2. CDR1 and CDR2 from the germline V gene are SGHAT and FQNNGV. Germline trimming cut 3 bases from V and 3 bases from J; bases unmatched to any gene: 5. This CDR3 has 15 amino acids.

The chain carries TRBV27 and TRBJ1-4; 8 nucleotides match TRBD1. V shed 3 bases and J 12 bases; nucleotides not matched to a gene: 15. The CDR3 sequence is 16 residues long. CDR1 and CDR2 from the germline V gene are MNHEY and SMNVEV (reference sequence). The CDR3 region has the DNA TGTGCCAGCAGTTTCGGCGGACAGGGTGGGGGAGGTGAACTGTTTTTT. Protein sequence: CASSFGGQGGGGELFF.

The chain is built from TRBV30 and TRBJ1-2, with D possibly being TRBD1 (6 bases). The CDR3 contains 13 residues. Looked up from germline, CDR1 is GTSNPN and CDR2 is SVGIG (reference sequence). Between the trimmed V and J ends, which lost 3 bases and 8 bases, there was a span of 16 bases. The CDR3 reads CAWSVVAGAGYTF. DNA of the CDR3: TGTGCCTGGAGCGTGGTGGCAGGGGCCGGCTACACCTTC.

This chain links TRBV19 with TRBJ1-2; 10 positions agree with TRBD1. From germline, CDR1 is LNHDA and CDR2 SQIVND (reference sequence). Unmatched junction bases numbered 9, after V lost 10 bases and J lost 13 bases. This CDR3 comprises 11 residues. CDR3 protein: CATARQGASTF. The CDR3, as DNA: TGTGCCACCGCGCGACAGGGGGCATCCACCTTC.

This sequence joins TRBV7-2 and TRBJ1-1; D might be TRBD1 (6 bases). V gave up 5 bases and J gave up 1 base, with 11 bases separating them. This CDR3 region has 14 residues. The germline V gene encodes CDR1 SGHTA and CDR2 FQGNSA. The CDR3 reads CASSTGIGNTEAFF. CDR3 nucleotide sequence: TGTGCCAGCAGCACAGGGATCGGGAACACTGAAGCTTTCTTT. Looking up the rest from reference TRBV7-2 and TRBJ1-1 gives the full variable domain: GAGVSQSPSNKVTEKGKDVELRCDPISGHTALYWYRQSLGQGLEFLIYFQGNSAPDKSGLPSDRFSAERTGGSVSTLTIQRTQQEDSAVYLCASSTGIGNTEAFFGQGTRLTVV.

In its sample, this clone was seen a few times. The chain links TRBV7-2 to TRBJ1-5; weak D call: TRBD1 (5 bases). From germline, CDR1 is SGHTA and CDR2 FQGNSA. Trimming stripped 4 bases from V and 5 bases from J, with 12 bases between. The CDR3 loop spans 14 amino acids. In DNA form, the CDR3 reads TGTGCCAGCAGCTCGGACAAGGGGTATCAGCCCCAGCATTTT. Its protein is CASSSDKGYQPQHF.

The chain employs TRBV18 and TRBJ2-7; 7 bases agree with TRBD2. This CDR3 region has 14 residues. With V trimmed by 2 bases and J by 3 bases, 4 bases remained unmatched. Germline V gives CDR1 KGHSH, CDR2 LQKENI. The DNA of the CDR3 is TGTGCCAGCTCACCAGGGACTATCTTCTACGAGCAGTACTTC. This gives the protein CASSPGTIFYEQYF.